The subject of this entry is one T cell receptor beta chain. What it binds is not known. The CDR3 spans 16 residues. The V segment lost 4 bases and the J segment 4 bases; nucleotides outside the gene matches: 10. Germline V CDR1 and CDR2: SGHNT, YYREEE (reference sequence). The data were obtained in a study of radiotherapy plus CTLA-4 blockade in lung cancer. Study in general: Among enrolled patients, over 15% responded and 25% to 35% achieved disease control.

Study results and caveats: Reports identified early blood T cell clone dynamics, with interferon-beta, as the best response predictor. Radiotherapy plus ipilimumab was followed by expansion in blood of tumor-derived TCR clones.

Focal radiation with ipilimumab CTLA-4 blockade was given to patients with chemo-refractory metastatic non-small-cell lung cancer. The table came from immunoSEQ multiplex PCR; TCRdb's copy has only in-frame clones and leaves some out. The sample yields 84,000 or so clones, roughly four fifths seen once. This TCR came from a human donor with non-small cell lung cancer that progressed on radiotherapy plus ipilimumab. The chain is built from TRBV5-4 and TRBJ2-2, with 7 bases identical to TRBD1. The material was peripheral blood, obtained from a patient treated with radiotherapy plus ipilimumab. CDR3 nucleotides: TGTGCCAGCAGCACAGAGGGGGCTTTGAGCACCGGGGAGCTGTTTTTT. This translates into CASSTEGALSTGELFF.